The 11 T cell receptor beta chains below were found in one sample sequenced in a study of tumor-infiltrating lymphocytes in oesophageal squamous cell carcinoma. Via MiXCR, TCRdb re-called the PCR reads, giving one row per CDR3 protein. The data hold some 20,000 distinct CDR3 sequences, with about 46% observed a single time. Sample: esophageal tumor tissue. The receptor source for this set is a male donor with esophageal squamous cell carcinoma.

V gene TRBV6-1 combines with J gene TRBJ2-6; D remains ambiguous. This CDR3 has 14 residues. V lost 5 bases and J 4 bases, leaving 9 bases between the germline ends. Germline V lookup: CDR1 MNHNS, CDR2 SASEGT. This CDR3 reads CASSPGRGANVLTF. The DNA for the CDR3 is TGTGCCAGCAGTCCCGGGCGAGGGGCCAACGTCCTGACTTTC.

This clonotype occurred once. The V call is TRBV7-2, the J call TRBJ1-5; no clear D. The CDR3 is made up of 16 amino acids. The V end was cut by 5 bases, the J end by 2 bases, with 16 bases between. Germline CDR1 SGHTA, CDR2 FQGNSA. Here the CDR3 reads CASSPGRPGGNQPQHF. CDR3 nucleotide sequence: TGTGCCAGCAGCCCGGGCCGCCCCGGGGGCAATCAGCCCCAGCATTTT.

This clonotype appeared many times. It may be a read error: a sequence one base away is much more abundant. As DNA, the CDR3 is TGTGCCAGCAGCTCGCCCCGGACACGTTCCTACGAGCAGTTCTTC. This gives the protein CASSSPRTRSYEQFF. This chain uses TRBV7-3 with TRBJ2-1, with D perhaps matching TRBD1 (5 bases). The V end lost 4 bases, the J end lost 10 bases, and 20 bases lay between the germline ends. The CDR3 spans 15 residues. Per germline, CDR1 SGHTA and CDR2 FQGTGA.

By frequency in the sample, this clonotype is medium-sized. The chain joins TRBV7-3 to TRBJ2-1; TRBD2 agrees at 7 bases. From germline, CDR1 is SGHTA and CDR2 FQGTGA. The CDR3 totals 18 residues. V was pared by 0 bases and J by 4 bases, with 12 bases of the junction left unmatched. CDR3 nucleotides: TGTGCCAGCAGCTTAACTATAGGACTAGAGCGGTCGTACAATGAGCAGTTCTTC. As protein: CASSLTIGLERSYNEQFF.

This clonotype was detected ten times or more. At one boundary the junction diverges from the germline segment, which might be a read error. The rearrangement uses TRBV5-4 and TRBJ2-5, with a weak D call TRBD2 (6 bases). This CDR3 region has 14 residues. CDR1 and CDR2 from the germline V gene are SGHNT and YYREEE (reference sequence). The chain's CDR3 is CASSLGGDQETQYF. The CDR3 bases are TGCGCCAGCAGCTTGGGGGGAGATCAAGAGACCCAGTACTTC.

This clonotype was recorded many times. This chain links TRBV5-4 with TRBJ1-4; 8 nucleotides agree with TRBD1. Germline V gene sequence: CDR1 SGHNT, CDR2 YYREEE (reference sequence). The J segment lost 8 bases and the V segment lost 4 bases, leaving 7 bases of the junction unmatched. This CDR3 has 14 amino acids. DNA of the CDR3: TGTGCCAGCAGCCTGCAGGGGGCGGTCGAAAAACTGTTTTTT. Translation gives CASSLQGAVEKLFF.

This clonotype occurred many times. The genes are TRBV4-1 and TRBJ2-3; perhaps TRBD2 as D (6 bases). CDR3 length: 15 amino acids. Per germline, CDR1 MGHRA and CDR2 YSYEKL. The V end lost 5 bases, the J end lost 0 bases, and 12 bases lay between the germline ends. The CDR3 DNA follows: TGCGCCAGCAGCGTTCGGACTACTAGCACAGATACGCAGTATTTT. This codes for CASSVRTTSTDTQYF.

The gene calls are TRBV7-2 and TRBJ2-6; D is possibly TRBD1 (5 bases). The J call may be in error: the DNA end matches TRBJ1-2 better. The CDR3 contains 13 residues. From germline, CDR1 is SGHTA and CDR2 FQGNSA. For the CDR3, the DNA is TGTGCCAGCAGCTTAGGACAGATCTATGGCTACACCTTC. This codes for CASSLGQIYGYTF.

CDR3 residues: CASSSMGYTNEKLFF. DNA for the CDR3: TGTGCCAGCAGCTCCATGGGGTATACTAATGAAAAACTGTTTTTT. This chain links TRBV7-3 with TRBJ1-4, with unresolved D. The V and J ends lost 4 bases and 2 bases respectively, with 11 bases between them. This CDR3 contains 15 residues. CDR1 is SGHTA, CDR2 FQGTGA, per germline. The variable domain in full, with the rest retrieved from reference TRBV7-3 and TRBJ1-4, is GAGVSQTPSNKVTEKGKYVELRCDPISGHTALYWYRQSLGQGPEFLIYFQGTGAADDSGLPNDRFFAVRPEGSVSTLKIQRTERGDSAVYLCASSSMGYTNEKLFFGSGTQLSVL.

The V and J genes are TRBV6-6 and TRBJ2-7, with D perhaps TRBD1 (6 bases). The J call may be mistaken, given a closer DNA end match to TRBJ2-1. The CDR3 is 13 residues long. Germline CDR1 reads MNHNY; CDR2 reads SVGAGI (reference sequence). CDR3 coding DNA: TGTGCCAGCAGTTACTCCAGGGGTAATGAGCAGTTCTTC. Its translation: CASSYSRGNEQFF.

The V gene is TRBV7-2, the J gene TRBJ2-7, with unresolved D. The J call is uncertain, as TRBJ2-5 better fits the DNA end. The CDR3 sequence is 12 residues long. CDR1 SGHTA and CDR2 FQGNSA come from the germline V gene. The CDR3 nucleotides read TGTGCCAGCAGCCCCATGCGGGAGACCCAGTACTTC. Translated: CASSPMRETQYF.